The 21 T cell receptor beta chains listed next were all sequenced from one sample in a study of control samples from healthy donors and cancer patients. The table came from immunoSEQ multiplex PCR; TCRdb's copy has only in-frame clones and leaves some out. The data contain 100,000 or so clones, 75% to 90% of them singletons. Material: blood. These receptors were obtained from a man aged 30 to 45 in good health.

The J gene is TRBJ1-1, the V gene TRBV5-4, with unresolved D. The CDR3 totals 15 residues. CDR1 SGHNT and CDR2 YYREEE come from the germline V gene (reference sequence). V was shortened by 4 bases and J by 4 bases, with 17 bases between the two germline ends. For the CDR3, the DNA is TGTGCCAGCAGCATGGGCCCGCGGGGTTCCACTGAAGCTTTCTTT. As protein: CASSMGPRGSTEAFF. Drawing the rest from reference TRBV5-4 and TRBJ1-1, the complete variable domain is ETGVTQSPTHLIKTRGQQVTLRCSSQSGHNTVSWYQQALGQGPQFIFQYYREEENGRGNFPPRFSGLQFPNYSSELNVNALELDDSALYLCASSMGPRGSTEAFFGQGTRLTVV.

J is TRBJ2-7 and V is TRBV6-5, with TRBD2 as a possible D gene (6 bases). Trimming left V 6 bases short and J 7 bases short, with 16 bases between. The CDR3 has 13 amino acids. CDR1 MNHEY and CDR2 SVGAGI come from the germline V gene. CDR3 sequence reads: CASRGTYVEEQYF. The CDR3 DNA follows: TGTGCCAGCAGGGGGACTTATGTGGAAGAGCAGTACTTC.

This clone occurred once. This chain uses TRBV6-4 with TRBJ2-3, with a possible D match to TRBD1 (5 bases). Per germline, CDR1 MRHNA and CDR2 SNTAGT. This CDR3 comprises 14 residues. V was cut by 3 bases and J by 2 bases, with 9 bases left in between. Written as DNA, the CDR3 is TGTGCCAGCAGTGAAGGACACATCACAGATACGCAGTATTTT. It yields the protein CASSEGHITDTQYF.

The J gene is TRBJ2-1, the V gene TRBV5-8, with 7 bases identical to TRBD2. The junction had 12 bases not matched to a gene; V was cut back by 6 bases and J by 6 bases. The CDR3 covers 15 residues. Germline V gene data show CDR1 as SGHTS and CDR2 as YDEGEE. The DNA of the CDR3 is TGTGCCAGCACCCTCGGACTAGAACTGGCCAATGAGCAGTTCTTC. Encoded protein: CASTLGLELANEQFF.

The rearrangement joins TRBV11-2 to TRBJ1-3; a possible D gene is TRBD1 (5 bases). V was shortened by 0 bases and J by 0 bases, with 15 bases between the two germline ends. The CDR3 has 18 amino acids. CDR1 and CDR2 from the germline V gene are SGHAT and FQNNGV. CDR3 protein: CASSLEYGIGGSGNTIYF. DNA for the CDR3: TGTGCCAGCAGCTTAGAGTATGGCATTGGGGGCTCTGGAAACACCATATATTTT.

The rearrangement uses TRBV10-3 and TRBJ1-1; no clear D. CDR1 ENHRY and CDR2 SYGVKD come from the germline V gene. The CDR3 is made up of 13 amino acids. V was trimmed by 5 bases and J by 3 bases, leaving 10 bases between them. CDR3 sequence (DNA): TGTGCCATCAGTTGGGGTATGGACACTGAAGCTTTCTTT. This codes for CAISWGMDTEAFF.

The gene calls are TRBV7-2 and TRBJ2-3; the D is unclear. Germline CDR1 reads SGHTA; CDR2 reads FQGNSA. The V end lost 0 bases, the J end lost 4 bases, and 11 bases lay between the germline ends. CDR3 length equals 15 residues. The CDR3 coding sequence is TGTGCCAGCAGCTTAGCGGGTTATACGGCAGATACGCAGTATTTT. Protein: CASSLAGYTADTQYF.

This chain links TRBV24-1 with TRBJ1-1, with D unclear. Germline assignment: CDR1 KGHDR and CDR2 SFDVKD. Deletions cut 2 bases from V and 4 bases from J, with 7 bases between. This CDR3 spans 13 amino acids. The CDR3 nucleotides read TGTGCCACCAGTGATTGGAAGGGCACTGAAGCTTTCTTT. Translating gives CATSDWKGTEAFF.

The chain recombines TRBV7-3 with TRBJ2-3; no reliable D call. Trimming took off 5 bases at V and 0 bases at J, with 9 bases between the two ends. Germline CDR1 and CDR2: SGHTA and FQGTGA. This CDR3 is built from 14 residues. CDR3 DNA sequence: TGTGCCAGCAGCCCGTTACTAAGCACAGATACGCAGTATTTT. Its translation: CASSPLLSTDTQYF.

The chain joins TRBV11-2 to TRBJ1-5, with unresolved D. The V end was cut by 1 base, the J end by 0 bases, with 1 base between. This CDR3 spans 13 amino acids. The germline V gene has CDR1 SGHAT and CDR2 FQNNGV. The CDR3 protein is CASSLGSNQPQHF. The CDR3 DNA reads TGTGCCAGCAGCTTAGGTAGCAATCAGCCCCAGCATTTT.

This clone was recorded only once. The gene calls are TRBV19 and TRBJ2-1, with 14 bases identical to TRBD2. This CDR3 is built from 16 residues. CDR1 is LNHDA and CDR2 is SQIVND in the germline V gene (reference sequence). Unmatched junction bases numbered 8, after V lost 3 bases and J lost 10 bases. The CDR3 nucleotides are TGTGCCAGTAGTATGTCGGGACTAGCGGGAGCATGGGAGCAGTTCTTC. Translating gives CASSMSGLAGAWEQFF.

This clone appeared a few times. The CDR3 sequence is CASSEPGNTIYF. As DNA, the CDR3 is TGTGCCAGCAGTGAACCGGGAAACACCATATATTTT. The chain uses TRBV6-1 and TRBJ1-3; D is undetermined. CDR3 length: 12 residues. Per the germline V gene, CDR1 is MNHNS and CDR2 is SASEGT. V gave up 2 bases and J gave up 4 bases, with 3 bases separating them.

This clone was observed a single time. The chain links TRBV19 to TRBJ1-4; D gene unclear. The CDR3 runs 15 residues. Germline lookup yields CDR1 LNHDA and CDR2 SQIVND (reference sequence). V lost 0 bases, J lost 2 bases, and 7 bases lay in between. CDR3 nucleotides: TGTGCCAGTAGTATAGACCGGGGTACTAATGAAAAACTGTTTTTT. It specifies CASSIDRGTNEKLFF.

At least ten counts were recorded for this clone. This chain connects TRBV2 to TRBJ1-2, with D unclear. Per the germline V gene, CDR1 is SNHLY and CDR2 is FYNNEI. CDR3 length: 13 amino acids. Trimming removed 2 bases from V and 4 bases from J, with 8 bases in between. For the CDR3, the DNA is TGTGCCAGCAGTGAACGGCAGGTCTATGGCTACACCTTC. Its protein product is CASSERQVYGYTF.

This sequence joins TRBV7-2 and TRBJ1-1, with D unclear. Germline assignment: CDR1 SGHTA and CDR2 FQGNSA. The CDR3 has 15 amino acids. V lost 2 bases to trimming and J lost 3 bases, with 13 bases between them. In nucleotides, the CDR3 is TGTGCCAGCAGCTTATCTCGGAATGTAGACACTGAAGCTTTCTTT. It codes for CASSLSRNVDTEAFF.

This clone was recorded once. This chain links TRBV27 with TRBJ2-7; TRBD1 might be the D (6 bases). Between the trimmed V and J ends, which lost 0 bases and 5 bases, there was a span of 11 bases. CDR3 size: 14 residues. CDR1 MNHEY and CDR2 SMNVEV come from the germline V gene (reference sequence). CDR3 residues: CASSLSVQGHEQYF. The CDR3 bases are TGTGCCAGCAGTTTATCGGTACAGGGCCACGAGCAGTACTTC.

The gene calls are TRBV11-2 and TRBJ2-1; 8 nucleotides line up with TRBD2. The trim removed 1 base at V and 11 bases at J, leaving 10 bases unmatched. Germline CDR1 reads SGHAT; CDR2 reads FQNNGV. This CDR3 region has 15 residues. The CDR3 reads CASSLGRGLGEKQFF. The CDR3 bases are TGTGCCAGCAGCTTAGGGCGGGGACTAGGAGAGAAGCAGTTCTTC. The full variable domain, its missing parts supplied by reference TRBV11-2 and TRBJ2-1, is EAGVAQSPRYKIIEKRQSVAFWCNPISGHATLYWYQQILGQGPKLLIQFQNNGVVDDSQLPKDRFSAERLKGVDSTLKIQPAKLEDSAVYLCASSLGRGLGEKQFFGPGTRLTVL.

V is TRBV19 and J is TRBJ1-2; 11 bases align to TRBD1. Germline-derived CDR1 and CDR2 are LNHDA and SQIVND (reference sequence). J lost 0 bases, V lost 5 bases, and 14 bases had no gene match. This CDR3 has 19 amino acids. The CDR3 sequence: CASSQWTGGSGTSNYGYTF. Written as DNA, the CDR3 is TGTGCCAGTAGTCAATGGACAGGGGGCAGCGGTACTTCTAACTATGGCTACACCTTC.

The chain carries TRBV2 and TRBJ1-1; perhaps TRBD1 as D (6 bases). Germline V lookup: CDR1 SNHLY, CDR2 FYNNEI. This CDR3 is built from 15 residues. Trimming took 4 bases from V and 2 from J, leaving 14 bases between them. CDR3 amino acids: CASSGERTANTEAFF. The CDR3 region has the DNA TGTGCCAGCAGTGGAGAAAGGACAGCCAACACTGAAGCTTTCTTT.

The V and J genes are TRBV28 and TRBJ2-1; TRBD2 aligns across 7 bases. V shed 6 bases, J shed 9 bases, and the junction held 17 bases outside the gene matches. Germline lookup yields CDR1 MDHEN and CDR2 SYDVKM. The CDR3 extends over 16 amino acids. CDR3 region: CASRAFTIWEGLEQFF. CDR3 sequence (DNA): TGTGCCAGCAGAGCTTTCACAATCTGGGAGGGACTTGAGCAGTTCTTC.

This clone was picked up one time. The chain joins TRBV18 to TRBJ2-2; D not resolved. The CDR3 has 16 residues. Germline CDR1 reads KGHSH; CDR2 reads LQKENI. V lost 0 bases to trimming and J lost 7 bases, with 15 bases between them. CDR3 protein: CASSPPNTASSGELFF. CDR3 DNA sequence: TGTGCCAGCTCACCACCGAACACGGCCTCAAGCGGGGAGCTGTTTTTT.